This TCR beta chain is drawn from a study of blood T cells in healthy people across ages. Overall study findings and caveats: Lack of knowledge of donor CMV status possibly confounded expanded clonotype changes. Older age coincided with a roughly linear decline in TCR beta diversity per million T cells.

A second 7 to 11 cycle PCR used barcoded and J-beta primers. Each cDNA molecule, via a template-switch adaptor with 12 random nucleotides, was tagged. TCRdb used MiXCR to reprocess the 5' RACE reads, holding one entry per CDR3 protein. This sample yields 980,000 or so distinct CDR3 sequences, of which 45% to 50% are seen a single time; around 15% belongs to the top ten. Regarding this clonotype: Antigen unknown.

CDR1 is MNHNS and CDR2 is SASEGT in the germline V gene. This CDR3 has 14 amino acids. The V and J ends lost 7 bases and 7 bases, in that order; junction bases with no gene match: 7. Sample: blood. This chain joins TRBV6-1 and TRBJ1-6, with 7 nucleotides matching TRBD1. This TCR was recovered from a man aged 30 to 45 in good health. In nucleotides, the CDR3 is TGTGCCAGCACTCCGGGACAGCAGAATTCACCCCTCCACTTT. Its protein product is CASTPGQQNSPLHF.